A selection of T cell receptor beta chains follows, all from one sample in a study of T cells in Graves' hyperthyroidism and ophthalmopathy. Each CDR3 protein is one row after TCRdb ran MiXCR on the multiplex PCR reads. This sample has nearly 750,000 distinct CDR3 sequences, with 30% to 40% found just once. The sequencing sample was made of blood. These receptors came from a woman aged 40 to 50 with Graves' hyperthyroidism. Both conserved end residues are part of each CDR3. The order of the fields is CDR3 length, D gene, clone size, J gene, V gene, CDR3 DNA, CDR3 protein. A D gene is named only where the DNA matches it firmly. Rows may omit the clone size; those that give it use once, few, many or a size class.

15	.	.	TRBJ1-4	TRBV10-3	TGTGCCATCAGTGAAAACCTCGGGGGTGGCGAAAAACTGTTTTTT	CAISENLGGGEKLFF
15	.	.	TRBJ1-1	TRBV10-3	TGTGCCATCAGTGTCCGGACGGGGGGTGACACTGAAGCTTTCTTT	CAISVRTGGDTEAFF
13	.	.	TRBJ1-3	TRBV20-1	TGCAGTGCTAGCCGGGACTCGACTAACACCATATATTTT	CSASRDSTNTIYF
14	.	many	TRBJ2-7	TRBV5-8	TGTGCCAGCAGCTTGGCGGCCAGCTCCTACGAGCAGTACTTC	CASSLAASSYEQYF
16	TRBD1	.	TRBJ2-2	TRBV19	TGTGCCAGCAGTCAAAGGGACAGACGGGCTGTAGGGGAGCTGTTTTTT	CASSQRDRRAVGELFF
15	TRBD1	few	TRBJ1-5	TRBV6-5	TGTGCCAGCAGTGCAGTAACAGGGGGCAATCAGCCCCAGCATTTT	CASSAVTGGNQPQHF
14	TRBD1	.	TRBJ2-7	TRBV12-3/TRBV12-4	TGTGCCAGCAGTGAGAACAGGGGCTCCTACGAGCAGTACTTC	CASSENRGSYEQYF
15	.	.	TRBJ2-6	TRBV6-5	TGTGCCAGCAGTTACTCGAGTCCTGGGGCCAACGTCCTGACTTTC	CASSYSSPGANVLTF
17	TRBD1	many	TRBJ2-2	TRBV10-3	TGTGCCATCAGGAGGGACAGGGGAGGTCCTAACACCGGGGAGCTGTTTTTT	CAIRRDRGGPNTGELFF
14	.	many	TRBJ1-3	TRBV19	TGTGCCAGTAGAGGGAGTGGGACTGGAAACACCATATATTTT	CASRGSGTGNTIYF
14	.	.	TRBJ1-1	TRBV7-9	TGTGCCAGCAGCTTAGAAGGGAGGAACGCTGAAGCTTTCTTT	CASSLEGRNAEAFF
16	TRBD1	.	TRBJ2-7	TRBV12-3/TRBV12-4	TGTGCCAGCAGTTTCAGGTTCCGAAACAGGGGGTCCGAGCAGTACTTC	CASSFRFRNRGSEQYF
12	TRBD2	many	TRBJ2-7	TRBV10-3	TGTGCCACTTTAGCGGGCCACTACGAGCAGTACTTC	CATLAGHYEQYF
12	TRBD1	.	TRBJ1-6	TRBV14	TGTGCCAGCGGGACAGGAACTTCACCCCTCCACTTT	CASGTGTSPLHF
13	.	.	TRBJ2-7	TRBV5-1	TGCGCCAGCAGCGGAGGAGGGGCCTACGAGCAGTACTTC	CASSGGGAYEQYF
16	.	many	TRBJ2-5	TRBV7-2	TGTGCCAGCAGCTCGGGCGCCATCAGTCCCCAAGAGACCCAGTACTTC	CASSSGAISPQETQYF
14	.	.	TRBJ1-1	TRBV12-3/TRBV12-4	TGTGCCAGCACCCGGACAGCTTCGAACACTGAAGCTTTCTTT	CASTRTASNTEAFF
15	.	few	TRBJ1-1	TRBV25-1	TGTGCCAGCAGTTTATGGTTAGGAGTGAACACTGAAGCTTTCTTT	CASSLWLGVNTEAFF
14	TRBD2	once	TRBJ2-3	TRBV10-3	TGTGCCATCAGTGAAGGGCGGGGGTCAGATACGCAGTATTTT	CAISEGRGSDTQYF
15	.	few	TRBJ1-6	TRBV5-5	TGTGCCAGCAGGGATCGGGACATGGGGAATTCACCCCTCCACTTT	CASRDRDMGNSPLHF
14	.	many	TRBJ1-1	TRBV15	TGTGCCACCAGCAGAGTTGAGGAGAACACTGAAGCTTTCTTT	CATSRVEENTEAFF
19	TRBD2	.	TRBJ2-5	TRBV7-2	TGCGCCAGCAGCCCATTGGGACTAGCGGGGGCGCCCAATGCAGAGACCCAGTACTTC	CASSPLGLAGAPNAETQYF
15	.	many	TRBJ1-1	TRBV15	TGTGCCACCAGCAGACCCTCTTGGGGGGACACTGAAGCTTTCTTT	CATSRPSWGDTEAFF
17	.	.	TRBJ2-7	TRBV7-8	TGTGCCAGCAGCCAAGCCATAAAGGGGCCTGTTTCCAACGAGCAGTACTTC	CASSQAIKGPVSNEQYF
14	.	many	TRBJ1-2	TRBV6-6	TGTGCCAGCAGTTCCCACGACAGAGGGGTTGGCTACACCTTC	CASSSHDRGVGYTF
15	.	.	TRBJ2-5	TRBV14	TGTGCCAGCAGCCAGACCAGGGGAACGGGTGAGACCCAGTACTTC	CASSQTRGTGETQYF
13	.	.	TRBJ1-2	TRBV10-2	TGCGCCAGCAGTACCGGGATGCCGTATGGCTACACCTTC	CASSTGMPYGYTF
15	TRBD2	many	TRBJ2-5	TRBV6-2/TRBV6-3	TGTGCCAGCAGCCGCCGGACTAGCCAGCAAGAGACCCAGTACTTC	CASSRRTSQQETQYF
16	TRBD2	.	TRBJ2-2	TRBV6-5	TGTGCCAGCAAGGGGACTAGCGGGTCGAACACCGGGGAGCTGTTTTTT	CASKGTSGSNTGELFF
14	.	.	TRBJ2-6	TRBV10-3	TGTGCCAGCGTTGGTACCTCTGGGGCCAACGTCCTGACTTTC	CASVGTSGANVLTF
16	.	.	TRBJ1-1	TRBV7-8	TGTGCCAGCAGCCAATCCCTGGGTGGGGCCCGAACTGAAGCTTTCTTT	CASSQSLGGARTEAFF
15	.	.	TRBJ2-2	TRBV7-8	TGTGCCTGGAGTCCCCCGGGCAGGGGCACCGGGGAGCTGTTTTTT	CAWSPPGRGTGELFF
10	.	.	TRBJ2-5	TRBV29-1	TGCAGCGTGGGGATCGGGACCCAGTACTTC	CSVGIGTQYF
14	TRBD1	.	TRBJ1-1	TRBV4-3	TGCGCCAGCAGCCAAGACGATGGACAGGGCAAAGCTTTCTTT	CASSQDDGQGKAFF
15	.	.	TRBJ1-2	TRBV7-6	TGTGCCAGCAGCCAAGATGCCAGGAGTGGGGATGGCTACACCTTC	CASSQDARSGDGYTF
15	TRBD2	few	TRBJ2-5	TRBV6-6	TGTGCCAGCAGTTTCCGCCTAGCGGGAATCGAGACCCAGTACTTC	CASSFRLAGIETQYF
13	.	once	TRBJ2-7	TRBV7-9	TGTGCCAGCAGCTCCCAGGGGCTCCGGGAGCAGTACTTC	CASSSQGLREQYF
15	TRBD1	.	TRBJ2-7	TRBV4-3	TGCGCCAGCAGCTATTCCGGGACAGACTCCTACGAGCAGTACTTC	CASSYSGTDSYEQYF
15	TRBD1	.	TRBJ1-2	TRBV20-1	TGCAGTGCTAGTCCCGGGACAGGAGACCCCTATGGCTACACCTTC	CSASPGTGDPYGYTF
15	TRBD1	.	TRBJ2-7	TRBV29-1	TGCAGCGTTGAAGTGAGGGGACAGGGGGCGCGGGAGCAGTACTTC	CSVEVRGQGAREQYF
14	.	few	TRBJ1-2	TRBV5-8	TGTGCCAGCAGCCCCTTGGGCAGACTGGCGGGCTACACCTTC	CASSPLGRLAGYTF
14	.	few	TRBJ1-4	TRBV20-1	TGCAGTGCTCCGGACCCTGCAACTAATGAAAAACTGTTTTTT	CSAPDPATNEKLFF
16	TRBD1	.	TRBJ1-5	TRBV6-5	TGTGCCAGCAGTTTGACAGGGGGAGGTGGCGGTCAGCCCCAGCATTTT	CASSLTGGGGGQPQHF
14	TRBD1	.	TRBJ2-5	TRBV7-9	TGTGCCAGCAGCTCGACAGGGGCGGGGGAGACCCAGTACTTC	CASSSTGAGETQYF
12	.	many	TRBJ2-2	TRBV29-1	TGCAGCGTTCGAGGGGGGGACGGGGAGCTGTTTTTT	CSVRGGDGELFF
14	TRBD1	many	TRBJ2-5	TRBV7-9	TGTGCCAGCAGCCCAGGGACAGGGGGCGAGACCCAGTACTTC	CASSPGTGGETQYF
15	TRBD1	few	TRBJ1-2	TRBV19	TGTGCCAGCACCGCTACGGGACAGGGAGTGCAGGGCTACACCTTC	CASTATGQGVQGYTF
12	.	many	TRBJ2-5	TRBV20-1	TGCAGTGTTCCAGGGGACCAAGAGACCCAGTACTTC	CSVPGDQETQYF
18	.	.	TRBJ2-7	TRBV7-9	TGCGCCAGCAGCCAAGAGCCGAGCGGAACAGGTCAACGGGACGAGCAGTACTTC	CASSQEPSGTGQRDEQYF
18	.	once	TRBJ1-2	TRBV10-3	TGTGCCATCAGTGAAGGGGGGGCGGTGAACGAACTAAACTATGGCTACACCTTC	CAISEGGAVNELNYGYTF
12	.	.	TRBJ2-5	TRBV12-3/TRBV12-4	TGTGCCAGCAGTTACCGGGATCAGACCCAGTACTTC	CASSYRDQTQYF
13	TRBD1	.	TRBJ2-1	TRBV27	TGTGCCAGCATCGGACAGGGGGATACTGAGCAGTTCTTC	CASIGQGDTEQFF
17	.	few	TRBJ1-1	TRBV6-5	TGTGCCAGCAGTTACTCGATCTTCAGTTTGCAGAACACTGAAGCTTTCTTT	CASSYSIFSLQNTEAFF
16	.	.	TRBJ1-1	TRBV7-9	TGTGCCAGCAGCCCCCACCCGACAGGACTGAACACTGAAGCTTTCTTT	CASSPHPTGLNTEAFF
14	TRBD2	many	TRBJ2-7	TRBV9	TGTGCCAGCAGCGGGGGGGGGTTCTCCTACGAGCAGTACTTC	CASSGGGFSYEQYF
16	.	.	TRBJ1-2	TRBV7-2	TGTGCCAGCAGCCACGGAAGGACAGCGAGACCCTATGGCTACACCTTC	CASSHGRTARPYGYTF